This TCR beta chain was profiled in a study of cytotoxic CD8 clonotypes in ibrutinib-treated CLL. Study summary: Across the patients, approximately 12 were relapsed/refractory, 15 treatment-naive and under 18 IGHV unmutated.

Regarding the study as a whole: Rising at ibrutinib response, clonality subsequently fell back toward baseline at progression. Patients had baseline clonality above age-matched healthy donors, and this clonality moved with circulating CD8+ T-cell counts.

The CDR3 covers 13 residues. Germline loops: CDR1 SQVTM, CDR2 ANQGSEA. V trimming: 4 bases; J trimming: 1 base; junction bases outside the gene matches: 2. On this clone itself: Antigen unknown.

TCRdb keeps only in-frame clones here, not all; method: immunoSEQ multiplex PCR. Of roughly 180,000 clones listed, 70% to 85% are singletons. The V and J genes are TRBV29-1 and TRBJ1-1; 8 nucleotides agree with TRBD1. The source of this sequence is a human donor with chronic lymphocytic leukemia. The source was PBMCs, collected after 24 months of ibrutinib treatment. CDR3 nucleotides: TGCAGCGTTGCAGGGGGCAAGAACACTGAAGCTTTCTTT. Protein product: CSVAGGKNTEAFF.